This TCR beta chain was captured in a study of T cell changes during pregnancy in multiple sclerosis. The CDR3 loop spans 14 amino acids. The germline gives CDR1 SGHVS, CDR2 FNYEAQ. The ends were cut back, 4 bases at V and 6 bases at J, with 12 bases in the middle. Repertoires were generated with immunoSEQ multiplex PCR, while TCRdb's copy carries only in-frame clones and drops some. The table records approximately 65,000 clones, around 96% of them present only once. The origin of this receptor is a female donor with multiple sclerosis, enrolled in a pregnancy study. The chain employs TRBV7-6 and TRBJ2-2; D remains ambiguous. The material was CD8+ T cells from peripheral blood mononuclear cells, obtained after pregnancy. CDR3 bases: TGTGCCAGCAGCTCACTGCCCGAAGCCGGGGAGCTGTTTTTT. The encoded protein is CASSSLPEAGELFF.